The TCR beta chain under discussion was sequenced for a study of blood T cell repertoires in COVID-19. The V gene end was trimmed by 2 bases and the J gene end by 6 bases; junction bases not matched to a gene: 7. Per the germline V gene, CDR1 is KGHSH and CDR2 is LQKENI. CDR3 length equals 15 residues. The table came from immunoSEQ multiplex PCR; TCRdb's copy has only in-frame clones and leaves some out. The sample shows approximately 150,000 clones, 82% of them seen only once. Input material: peripheral blood. The clonotype was recovered from a human donor with acute or convalescent COVID-19. The donor label of this sample is uncertain. The rearrangement uses TRBV18 and TRBJ1-5; 7 nucleotides line up with TRBD1. This chain's CDR3 is CASSPSAQGGQPQHF. CDR3 bases: TGTGCCAGCTCACCATCCGCCCAGGGGGGTCAGCCCCAGCATTTT.